The 27 T cell receptor beta chains reported below all come from one sample, sequenced in a study of cytomegalovirus exposure and HLA in healthy donors. Researchers ran the PCR with 60 Vbeta and 13 Jbeta primers. Produced via immunoSEQ multiplex PCR; TCRdb's table is partial and in-frame only. Among 90,000 or so clones, 55% to 85% were seen once, and the ten largest hold more than 15%. Sequencing was carried out using PBMCs. All receptors come from a woman aged 18-35 years in good health and CMV-seropositive.

A remark on this clone: One junction end disagrees with the germline gene, perhaps due to a read error. The chain combines TRBV19 with TRBJ1-3; D is ambiguous. This CDR3 is built from 14 residues. In germline, CDR1 is LNHDA, CDR2 SQIVND (reference sequence). The CDR3 DNA sequence: TGCATCACTACCCCGACGGCCTCTGGAAACACCATATATTTT. Amino acid sequence: CITTPTASGNTIYF.

The chain carries TRBV4-2 and TRBJ2-4, with a tentative D call TRBD1 (7 bases). The CDR3 has 16 residues. The V gene lost 4 bases and the J gene lost 6 bases, with 19 bases spanning the gap. Germline CDR1 is LGHNA and CDR2 is YNFKEQ. CDR3 bases: TGTGCCAGCAGCCCACCGGGTGGGACAGCGGGAAACATTCAGTACTTC. Amino acids: CASSPPGGTAGNIQYF.

J is TRBJ1-1 and V is TRBV7-8; D not resolved. This CDR3 region has 14 residues. V was shortened by 2 bases and J by 4 bases, with 11 bases between the two germline ends. Per the germline V gene, CDR1 is SGHVS and CDR2 is FQNEAQ. CDR3 sequence (DNA): TGTGCCAGCAGCTTATCGGCTGAGGGCACTGAAGCTTTCTTT. Protein: CASSLSAEGTEAFF.

This clone was counted at least ten times. At one boundary the junction diverges from the germline segment, which might be a read error. The sample contains more than one DNA sequence encoding this CDR3. The chain employs TRBV7-9 and TRBJ2-7; tentatively, D is TRBD1 (6 bases). Germline lookup yields CDR1 SEHNR and CDR2 FQNEAQ (reference sequence). CDR3 length equals 15 residues. The chain's CDR3 is CASSQGGTPGDEQYF. The DNA for the CDR3 is TGCGCCAGCAGCCAAGGTGGGACACCGGGCGACGAGCAGTACTTC.

V and J are TRBV7-2 and TRBJ1-2; no reliable D call. The length of the CDR3 is 16 residues. The ends were cut back, 5 bases at V and 5 bases at J, with 21 bases in the middle. CDR1 and CDR2 from the germline V gene are SGHTA and FQGNSA. The CDR3 sequence is CASSKSWSAADYGYTF. The DNA for the CDR3 is TGTGCCAGCAGCAAGTCCTGGTCAGCTGCGGATTATGGCTACACCTTC.

This clone was seen more than once but under ten times. The rearrangement joins TRBV6-1 to TRBJ1-2; 7 bases line up with TRBD1. Germline CDR1 and CDR2: MNHNS and SASEGT. The CDR3 consists of 14 residues. The J segment lost 7 bases and the V segment lost 4 bases, leaving 9 bases of the junction unmatched. As DNA, the CDR3 is TGTGCCAGCAGTGTGGAGACAGGGACTGGTGGCTACACCTTC. This codes for CASSVETGTGGYTF.

The genes are TRBV5-4 and TRBJ2-7; tentative D call: TRBD1 (6 bases). The germline gives CDR1 SGHNT, CDR2 YYREEE (reference sequence). The CDR3 has 13 amino acids. V was trimmed by 4 bases and J by 4 bases, leaving 12 bases between them. CDR3 DNA: TGTGCCAGCAGCCCTACCCAGGGGTACGAGCAGTACTTC. This gives the protein CASSPTQGYEQYF.

The chain uses TRBV27 and TRBJ2-7; D might be TRBD1 (5 bases). Germline V gives CDR1 MNHEY, CDR2 SMNVEV (reference sequence). The CDR3 is made up of 13 amino acids. Trimming cost V 2 bases and J 6 bases, with 11 bases left between them. The CDR3 reads CASSLNSGFEQYF. CDR3 DNA sequence: TGTGCCAGCAGTTTAAACTCAGGGTTCGAGCAGTACTTC.

This clone has more than one count but fewer than ten. CDR3 nucleotides: TGTGCCAGCAGCTCCTCTAGCGGGAGGAACACCGGGGAGCTGTTTTTT. Amino acids: CASSSSSGRNTGELFF. The rearrangement uses TRBV7-2 and TRBJ2-2, with 10 bases fitting TRBD2. Germline assignment: CDR1 SGHTA and CDR2 FQGNSA. The junction had 3 bases not matched to a gene; V was cut back by 4 bases and J by 1 base. The CDR3 is made up of 16 amino acids.

The genes are TRBV7-9 and TRBJ2-2; D perhaps matches TRBD2 (5 bases). CDR1 is SEHNR, CDR2 FQNEAQ, per germline (reference sequence). The germline V and J ends were trimmed by 4 bases and 3 bases, with 12 bases remaining between them. The CDR3 length is 15 residues. This CDR3 is CASSSLRRDTGELFF. The CDR3 nucleotides are TGTGCCAGCAGCTCGTTAAGGCGGGACACCGGGGAGCTGTTTTTT.

This chain connects TRBV5-6 to TRBJ1-2, with D possibly being TRBD1 (5 bases). The V end lost 7 bases, the J end lost 4 bases, and 17 bases lay between the germline ends. The CDR3 has 14 amino acids. From germline, CDR1 is SGHDT and CDR2 YYEEEE. In DNA form, the CDR3 reads TGTGCCAGCTTTGGTCGTTGGGGCGGCTATGGCTACACCTTC. Its translation: CASFGRWGGYGYTF.

V and J are TRBV20-1 and TRBJ2-1; TRBD1 might be the D (5 bases). CDR3 length equals 11 residues. The germline gives CDR1 DFQATT, CDR2 SNEGSKA (reference sequence). V was cut by 3 bases and J by 5 bases, with 5 bases left in between. DNA for the CDR3: TGCAGTGCTAGCAGGGACAATGAGCAGTTCTTC. This gives the protein CSASRDNEQFF.

The chain links TRBV9 to TRBJ2-7; maybe TRBD2 (6 bases). Germline V CDR1 and CDR2: SGDLS, YYNGEE. V lost 3 bases, J lost 4 bases, and 17 bases lay in between. The length of the CDR3 is 15 residues. The DNA for the CDR3 is TGTGCCAGCAGCGGGGAGGAGGGAAGAGGGTACGAGCAGTACTTC. This translates into CASSGEEGRGYEQYF.

This rearrangement joins TRBV28 to TRBJ1-2; no reliable D call. This CDR3 has 14 amino acids. Germline V gives CDR1 MDHEN, CDR2 SYDVKM. Trimming shortened V by 5 bases and J by 2 bases, and 12 bases separated the two germline ends. The CDR3 DNA sequence: TGTGCCAGCAGTGCGGGGTTGAGGAACTATGGCTACACCTTC. This gives the protein CASSAGLRNYGYTF.

The V and J genes are TRBV27 and TRBJ2-5; 11 bases are shared with TRBD1. V was pared by 5 bases and J by 4 bases, with 12 bases of the junction left unmatched. Germline V CDR1 and CDR2: MNHEY, SMNVEV (reference sequence). The CDR3 consists of 17 residues. The CDR3 is CASSPLAGTGGGETQYF. In nucleotides, the CDR3 is TGTGCCAGCAGTCCTTTAGCCGGGACAGGGGGAGGAGAGACCCAGTACTTC.

The table lists this clone with many counts. The chain uses TRBV5-1 and TRBJ1-4; 7 positions match TRBD1. The CDR3 consists of 14 residues. Germline V gives CDR1 SGHRS, CDR2 YFSETQ. V shed 4 bases, J shed 4 bases, and the junction held 4 bases outside the gene matches. CDR3 DNA sequence: TGCGCCAGCAGCAAGACAGGGAATAATGAAAAACTGTTTTTT. Its translation is CASSKTGNNEKLFF. Together with reference TRBV5-1 and TRBJ1-4, the CDR3 gives the full variable domain: KAGVTQTPRYLIKTRGQQVTLSCSPISGHRSVSWYQQTPGQGLQFLFEYFSETQRNKGNFPGRFSGRQFSNSRSEMNVSTLELGDSALYLCASSKTGNNEKLFFGSGTQLSVL.

The chain uses TRBV27 and TRBJ2-1; D is possibly TRBD2 (6 bases). The V and J ends lost 3 bases and 5 bases respectively, with 14 bases between them. Per the germline V gene, CDR1 is MNHEY and CDR2 is SMNVEV (reference sequence). This CDR3 is built from 15 residues. The CDR3: CASSLEASVHNEQFF. In nucleotides, the CDR3 is TGTGCCAGCAGTTTGGAGGCTAGCGTACACAATGAGCAGTTCTTC.

The chain recombines TRBV20-1 with TRBJ2-5; 7 bases agree with TRBD2. The CDR3 extends over 11 amino acids. The ends lost 6 bases at V and 11 bases at J; junction bases unmatched: 9. Germline CDR1 is DFQATT and CDR2 is SNEGSKA (reference sequence). The CDR3 DNA is TGCAGTGCCCCGGGCTCCGGGAGGCAGTACTTC. It translates to CSAPGSGRQYF.

The rearrangement links TRBV25-1 to TRBJ2-1, with 7 positions matching TRBD2. V shed 4 bases and J 4 bases; nucleotides not matched to a gene: 10. Germline-derived CDR1 and CDR2 are MGHDK and SYGVNS. The length of the CDR3 is 16 residues. The CDR3 nucleotides read TGTGCCAGCAGTGGGGGGAGGGACTACGCATACAATGAGCAGTTCTTC. It codes for CASSGGRDYAYNEQFF. Based on the CDR3 plus reference TRBV25-1 and TRBJ2-1, the full variable domain is EADIYQTPRYLVIGTGKKITLECSQTMGHDKMYWYQQDPGMELHLIHYSYGVNSTEKGDLSSESTVSRIRTEHFPLTLESARPSHTSQYLCASSGGRDYAYNEQFFGPGTRLTVL.

The CDR3 region is CASRGPQREKDTQYF. The CDR3 nucleotides read TGCGCCAGCAGGGGTCCCCAGCGGGAGAAAGATACGCAGTATTTT. This sequence joins TRBV10-1 and TRBJ2-3; 8 bases match TRBD2. After removal of 6 bases from V and 5 bases from J, the junction contained 10 bases not matched to a gene. Per the germline V gene, CDR1 is WNHNN and CDR2 is SYGVQD (reference sequence). CDR3 length: 15 amino acids.

The chain is built from TRBV2 and TRBJ1-1; possible D gene TRBD1, 6 bases. The CDR3 length is 12 residues. Germline CDR1 and CDR2: SNHLY and FYNNEI. V lost 6 bases and J lost 10, with 15 bases in between. This CDR3 is CASRPQGYGAFF. CDR3 bases: TGTGCCAGCAGGCCTCAGGGGTATGGAGCTTTCTTT.

The V gene is TRBV25-1, the J gene TRBJ1-4, with a tentative D call TRBD1 (6 bases). The CDR3 runs 13 residues. The germline gives CDR1 MGHDK, CDR2 SYGVNS. V shed 3 bases and J shed 7 bases, with 9 bases lying between them. In DNA form, the CDR3 reads TGTGCCAGCAGTGAGGACAGTTTTGAAAAACTGTTTTTT. Its protein product is CASSEDSFEKLFF.

The V and J genes are TRBV14 and TRBJ2-7; D perhaps matches TRBD2 (5 bases). The CDR3 length is 15 residues. Looked up from germline, CDR1 is SGHDN and CDR2 is FVKESK. V was clipped by 1 base and J by 4 bases, with 14 bases between them. CDR3 residues: CASSQGRVPLYEQYF. CDR3 nucleotides: TGTGCCAGCAGCCAAGGGCGGGTCCCCCTTTACGAGCAGTACTTC.

This chain joins TRBV15 and TRBJ1-3; no clear D. There are 15 residues in the CDR3. Trimming took 0 bases from V and 4 from J, leaving 10 bases between them. Germline CDR1 reads LNHNV; CDR2 reads YYDKDF (reference sequence). CDR3 loop: CATSRESVSGNTIYF. CDR3 DNA sequence: TGTGCCACCAGCAGAGAATCAGTCTCCGGAAACACCATATATTTT.

The chain couples TRBV6-5 to TRBJ2-7; tentative D call: TRBD2 (5 bases). The CDR3 runs 10 residues. The germline V gene has CDR1 MNHEY and CDR2 SVGAGI. V was trimmed by 6 bases and J by 13 bases, leaving 13 bases between them. The CDR3 bases are TGTGCCAGCAGAGGACTGCGTAGCTACTTC. Encoded protein: CASRGLRSYF.

V usage is TRBV4-2 and J usage is TRBJ2-1, with 8 bases aligning to TRBD2. This CDR3 is 14 amino acids long. V lost 5 bases, J lost 1 base, and 1 base stayed unmatched. The germline CDR1 and CDR2 sequences are LGHNA and YNFKEQ. CDR3 DNA sequence: TGTGCCAGCAGCTCGGGGGGGTCCTACAATGAGCAGTTCTTC. Translated, it gives CASSSGGSYNEQFF.

The chain employs TRBV4-2 and TRBJ2-3, with 13 bases that match TRBD2. The CDR3 loop spans 16 amino acids. CDR1 and CDR2 (germline): LGHNA, YNFKEQ. With 6 bases clipped from V and 4 bases from J, the junction kept 7 bases outside the gene matches. The CDR3 bases are TGTGCCAGCAGTCCCGCACTAGCGGGGGGGCCAGATACGCAGTATTTT. Encoded protein: CASSPALAGGPDTQYF.